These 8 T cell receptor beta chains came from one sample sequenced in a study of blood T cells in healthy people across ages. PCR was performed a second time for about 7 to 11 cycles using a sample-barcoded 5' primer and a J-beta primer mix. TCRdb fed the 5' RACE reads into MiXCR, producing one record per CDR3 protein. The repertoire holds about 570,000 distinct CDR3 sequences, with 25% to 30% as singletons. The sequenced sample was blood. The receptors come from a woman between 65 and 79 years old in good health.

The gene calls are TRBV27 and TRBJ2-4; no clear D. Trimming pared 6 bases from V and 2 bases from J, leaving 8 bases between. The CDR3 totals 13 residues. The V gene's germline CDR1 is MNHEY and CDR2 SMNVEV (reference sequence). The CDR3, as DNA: TGTGCCAGCAGAACCCTCTCCAAAAACATTCAGTACTTC. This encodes CASRTLSKNIQYF.

The CDR3 nucleotides read TGTGCCAGCAGCCCTGAAGCGGGGGGGTTCTACAATGAGCAGTTCTTC. This codes for CASSPEAGGFYNEQFF. V and J are TRBV6-4 and TRBJ2-1; 10 nucleotides agree with TRBD2. This CDR3 has 16 residues. V lost 6 bases to trimming and J lost 3 bases; unmatched junction nucleotides: 8. CDR1 and CDR2 from the germline V gene are MRHNA and SNTAGT.

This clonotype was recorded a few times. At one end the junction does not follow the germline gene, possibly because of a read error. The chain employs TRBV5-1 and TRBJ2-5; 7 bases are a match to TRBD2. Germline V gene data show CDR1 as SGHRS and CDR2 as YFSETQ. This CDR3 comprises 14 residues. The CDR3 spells CANSLADGGETQYF. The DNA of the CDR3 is TGCGCCAACAGCTTGGCCGACGGGGGGGAGACCCAGTACTTC.

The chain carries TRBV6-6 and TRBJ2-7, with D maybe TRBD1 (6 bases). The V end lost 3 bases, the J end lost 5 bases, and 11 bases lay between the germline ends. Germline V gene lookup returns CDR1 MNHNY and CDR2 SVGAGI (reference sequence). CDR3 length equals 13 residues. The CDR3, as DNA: TGTGCCAGCAGTTATAAGTCAGGGGACGAGCAGTACTTC. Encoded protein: CASSYKSGDEQYF.

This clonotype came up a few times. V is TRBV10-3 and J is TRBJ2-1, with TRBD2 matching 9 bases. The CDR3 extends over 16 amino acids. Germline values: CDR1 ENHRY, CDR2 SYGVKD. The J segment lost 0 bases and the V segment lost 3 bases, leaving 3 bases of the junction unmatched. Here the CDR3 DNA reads TGTGCCATCAGTGATGCTAGCGGGGACTCCTACAATGAGCAGTTCTTC. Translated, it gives CAISDASGDSYNEQFF.

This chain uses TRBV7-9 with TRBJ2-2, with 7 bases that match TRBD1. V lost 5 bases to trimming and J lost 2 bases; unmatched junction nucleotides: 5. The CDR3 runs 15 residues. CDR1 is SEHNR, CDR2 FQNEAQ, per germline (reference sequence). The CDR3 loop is CASSPGTENTGELFF. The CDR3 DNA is TGTGCCAGCAGCCCCGGGACAGAAAACACCGGGGAGCTGTTTTTT.

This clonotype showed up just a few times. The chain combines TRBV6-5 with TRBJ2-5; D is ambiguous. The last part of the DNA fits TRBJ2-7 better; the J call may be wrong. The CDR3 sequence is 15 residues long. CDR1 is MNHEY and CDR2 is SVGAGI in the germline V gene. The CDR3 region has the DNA TGTGCCAGCAGTTACTCCTCCGCATTCCCCTACGAGCAGTACTTC. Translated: CASSYSSAFPYEQYF.

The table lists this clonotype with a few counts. Written as DNA, the CDR3 is TGTGCCACCAGCAGAGGTAGACAGGGGGCGGAAAACATTCAGTACTTC. Its translation: CATSRGRQGAENIQYF. V is TRBV15 and J is TRBJ2-4; 10 bases align to TRBD1. Trimming cost V 1 base and J 5 bases; bases outside gene matches: 5. Per germline, CDR1 LNHNV and CDR2 YYDKDF (reference sequence). The CDR3 spans 16 residues.